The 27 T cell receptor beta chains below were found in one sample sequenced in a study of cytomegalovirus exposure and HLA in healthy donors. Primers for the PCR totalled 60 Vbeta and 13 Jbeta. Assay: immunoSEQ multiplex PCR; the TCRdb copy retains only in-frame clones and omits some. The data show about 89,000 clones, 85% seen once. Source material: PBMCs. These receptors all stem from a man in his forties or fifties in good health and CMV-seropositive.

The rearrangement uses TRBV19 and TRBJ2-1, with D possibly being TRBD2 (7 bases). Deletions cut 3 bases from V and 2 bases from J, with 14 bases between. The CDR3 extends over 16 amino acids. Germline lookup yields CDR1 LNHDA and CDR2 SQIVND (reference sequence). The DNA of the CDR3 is TGTGCCAGTAGTATCCGTGGGGGGGCGGCCTACAATGAGCAGTTCTTC. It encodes CASSIRGGAAYNEQFF.

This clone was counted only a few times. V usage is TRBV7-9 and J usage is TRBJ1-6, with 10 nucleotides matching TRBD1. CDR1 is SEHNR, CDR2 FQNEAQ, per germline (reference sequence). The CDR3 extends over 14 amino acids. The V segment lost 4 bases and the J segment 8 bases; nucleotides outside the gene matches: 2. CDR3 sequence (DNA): TGTGCCAGCAGCTCGGGACAGGGGCATTCACCCCTCCACTTT. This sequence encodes CASSSGQGHSPLHF.

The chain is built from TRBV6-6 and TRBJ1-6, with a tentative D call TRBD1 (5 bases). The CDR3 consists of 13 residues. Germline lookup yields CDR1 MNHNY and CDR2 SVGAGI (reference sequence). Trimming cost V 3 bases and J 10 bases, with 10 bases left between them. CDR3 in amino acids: CASSYQGSSPLHF. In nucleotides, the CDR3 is TGTGCCAGCAGTTATCAGGGTAGCTCACCCCTCCACTTT.

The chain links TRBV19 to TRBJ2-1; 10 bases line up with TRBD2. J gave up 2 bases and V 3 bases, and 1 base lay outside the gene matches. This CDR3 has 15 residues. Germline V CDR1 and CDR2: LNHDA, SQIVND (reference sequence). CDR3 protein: CASSMGLATYNEQFF. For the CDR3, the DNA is TGTGCCAGTAGTATGGGACTAGCGACCTACAATGAGCAGTTCTTC.

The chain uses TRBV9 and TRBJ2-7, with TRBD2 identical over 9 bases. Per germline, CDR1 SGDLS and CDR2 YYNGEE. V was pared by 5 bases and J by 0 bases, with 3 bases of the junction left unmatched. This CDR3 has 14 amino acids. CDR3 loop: CASSEAGGSYEQYF. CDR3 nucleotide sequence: TGTGCCAGCAGTGAAGCGGGAGGCTCCTACGAGCAGTACTTC.

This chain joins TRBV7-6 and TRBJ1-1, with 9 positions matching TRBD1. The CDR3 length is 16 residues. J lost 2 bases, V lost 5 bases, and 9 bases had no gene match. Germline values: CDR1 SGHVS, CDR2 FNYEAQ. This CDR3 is CASSAGQGDRNTEAFF. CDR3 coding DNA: TGTGCCAGCAGCGCGGGACAGGGCGATCGCAACACTGAAGCTTTCTTT.

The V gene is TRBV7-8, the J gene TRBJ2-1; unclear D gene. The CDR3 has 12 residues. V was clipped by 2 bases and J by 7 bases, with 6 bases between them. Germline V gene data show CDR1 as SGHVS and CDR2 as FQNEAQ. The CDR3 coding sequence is TGTGCCAGCAGCTTATTCGGGAATGAGCAGTTCTTC. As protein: CASSLFGNEQFF.

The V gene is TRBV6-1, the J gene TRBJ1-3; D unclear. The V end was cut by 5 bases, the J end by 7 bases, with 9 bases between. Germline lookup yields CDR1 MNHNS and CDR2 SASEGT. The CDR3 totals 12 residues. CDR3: CASSLSDNTIYF. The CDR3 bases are TGTGCCAGCAGTTTGTCAGATAACACCATATATTTT.

For the CDR3, the DNA is TGTGCCAGTAGTATGCCGGGGGACACAGATACGCAGTATTTT. Residues: CASSMPGDTDTQYF. This chain joins TRBV19 and TRBJ2-3, with D possibly being TRBD2 (6 bases). This CDR3 region has 14 residues. CDR1 is LNHDA and CDR2 is SQIVND in the germline V gene (reference sequence). The V end was cut by 3 bases, the J end by 2 bases, with 9 bases between.

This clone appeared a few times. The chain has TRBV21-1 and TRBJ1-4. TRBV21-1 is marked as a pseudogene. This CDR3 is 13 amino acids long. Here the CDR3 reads CASSQAGGGKLFF. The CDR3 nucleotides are TGTGCCAGCAGCCAAGCTGGGGGAGGAAAACTGTTTTTT.

CDR3 residues: CASSDTWDRGQSPQHF. As DNA, the CDR3 is TGTGCCAGCAGCGACACTTGGGACAGGGGGCAGAGTCCCCAGCATTTT. The chain recombines TRBV7-3 with TRBJ1-5; 12 bases line up with TRBD1. This CDR3 has 16 amino acids. Per the germline V gene, CDR1 is SGHTA and CDR2 is FQGTGA. Trimming at V came to 5 bases and at J to 10 bases, leaving 12 bases not matched to a gene.

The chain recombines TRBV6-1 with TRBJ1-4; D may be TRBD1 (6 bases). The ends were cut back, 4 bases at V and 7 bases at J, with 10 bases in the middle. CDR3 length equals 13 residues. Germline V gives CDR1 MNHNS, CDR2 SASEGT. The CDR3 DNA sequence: TGTGCCAGCAGTGCCGGGACATTTGAAAAACTGTTTTTT. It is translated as CASSAGTFEKLFF.

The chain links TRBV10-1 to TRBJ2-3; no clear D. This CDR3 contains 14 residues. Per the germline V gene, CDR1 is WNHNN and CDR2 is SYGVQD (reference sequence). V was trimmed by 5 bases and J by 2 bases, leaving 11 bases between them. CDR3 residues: CASSSSVNTDTQYF. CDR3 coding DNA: TGCGCCAGCAGTTCTTCCGTTAACACAGATACGCAGTATTTT.

For the CDR3, the DNA is TGCAGCGCCGCCGCCCCCGGCGAGCAGTACTTC. As protein: CSAAAPGEQYF. The chain joins TRBV29-1 to TRBJ2-7, with no clear D. The V gene's germline CDR1 is SQVTM and CDR2 ANQGSEA. The CDR3 extends over 11 amino acids. Trimming took 7 bases from V and 6 from J, leaving 13 bases between them.

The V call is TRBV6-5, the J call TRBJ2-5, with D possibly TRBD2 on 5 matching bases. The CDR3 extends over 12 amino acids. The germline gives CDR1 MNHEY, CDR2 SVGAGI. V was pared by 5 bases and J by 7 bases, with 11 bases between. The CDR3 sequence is CASSAGLGTQYF. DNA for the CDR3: TGTGCCAGCAGTGCGGGTTTAGGGACCCAGTACTTC.

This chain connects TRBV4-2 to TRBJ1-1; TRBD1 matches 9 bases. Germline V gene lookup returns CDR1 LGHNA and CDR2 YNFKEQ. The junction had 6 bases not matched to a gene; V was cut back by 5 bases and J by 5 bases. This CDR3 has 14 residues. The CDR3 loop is CASSSGQGRTEAFF. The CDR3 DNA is TGTGCCAGCAGCTCAGGACAGGGGAGGACTGAAGCTTTCTTT.

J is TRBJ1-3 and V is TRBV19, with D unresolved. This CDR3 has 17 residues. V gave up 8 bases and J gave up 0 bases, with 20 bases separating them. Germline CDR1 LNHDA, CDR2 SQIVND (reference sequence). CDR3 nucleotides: TGTGCCAGTCCCCGAGAAACCCCTGCTAACTCTGGAAACACCATATATTTT. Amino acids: CASPRETPANSGNTIYF.

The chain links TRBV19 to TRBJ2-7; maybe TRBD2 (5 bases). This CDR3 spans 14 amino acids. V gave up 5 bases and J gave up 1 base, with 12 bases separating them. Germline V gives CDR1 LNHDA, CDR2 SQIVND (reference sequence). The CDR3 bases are TGTGCCAGTAGTTCCCAACTAGGTTCCTACGAGCAGTACTTC. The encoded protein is CASSSQLGSYEQYF.

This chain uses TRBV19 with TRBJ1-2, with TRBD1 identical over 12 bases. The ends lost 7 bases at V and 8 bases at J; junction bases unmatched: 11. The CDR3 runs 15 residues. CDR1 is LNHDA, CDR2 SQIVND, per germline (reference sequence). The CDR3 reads CASIGPGQGARGYTF. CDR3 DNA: TGTGCCAGTATTGGGCCGGGACAGGGGGCGCGCGGCTACACCTTC.

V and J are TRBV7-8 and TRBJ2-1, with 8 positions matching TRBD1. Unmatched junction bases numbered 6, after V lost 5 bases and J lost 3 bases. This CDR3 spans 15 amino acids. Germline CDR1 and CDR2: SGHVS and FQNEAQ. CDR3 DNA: TGTGCCAGCAGCATACTAGGACAGGGCTACAATGAGCAGTTCTTC. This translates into CASSILGQGYNEQFF.

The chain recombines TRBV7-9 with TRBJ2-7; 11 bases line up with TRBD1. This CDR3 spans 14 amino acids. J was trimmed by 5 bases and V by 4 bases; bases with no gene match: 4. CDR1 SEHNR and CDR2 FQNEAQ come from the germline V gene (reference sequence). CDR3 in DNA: TGTGCCAGCAGCTGGACAGGGGGCTTCGACGAGCAGTACTTC. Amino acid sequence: CASSWTGGFDEQYF.

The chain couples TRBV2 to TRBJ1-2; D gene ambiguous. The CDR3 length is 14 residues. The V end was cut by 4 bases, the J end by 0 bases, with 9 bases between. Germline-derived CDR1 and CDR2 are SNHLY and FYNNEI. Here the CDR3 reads CASSGGVTNYGYTF. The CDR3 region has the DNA TGTGCCAGCAGTGGGGGAGTGACTAACTATGGCTACACCTTC.

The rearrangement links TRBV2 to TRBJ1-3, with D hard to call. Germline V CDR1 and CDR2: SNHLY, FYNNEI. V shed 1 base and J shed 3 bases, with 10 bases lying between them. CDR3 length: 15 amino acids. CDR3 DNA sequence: TGTGCCAGCAGTGAAGTTTTGGCTTTTGGAAACACCATATATTTT. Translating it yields CASSEVLAFGNTIYF.

For the CDR3, the DNA is TGTGCCAGCAGTCCTCTGGGCCTAGGAGGAGGCGGCTACACCTTC. Protein product: CASSPLGLGGGGYTF. The rearrangement links TRBV28 to TRBJ1-2, with unresolved D. The CDR3 sequence is 15 residues long. Trimming shortened V by 5 bases and J by 8 bases, and 21 bases separated the two germline ends. Germline V gene lookup returns CDR1 MDHEN and CDR2 SYDVKM.

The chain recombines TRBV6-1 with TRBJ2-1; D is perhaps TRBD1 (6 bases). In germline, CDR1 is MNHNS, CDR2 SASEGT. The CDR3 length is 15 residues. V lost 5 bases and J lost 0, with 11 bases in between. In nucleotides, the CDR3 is TGTGCCAGCAGTAAGGGGGAGTTCTCCTACAATGAGCAGTTCTTC. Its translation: CASSKGEFSYNEQFF.

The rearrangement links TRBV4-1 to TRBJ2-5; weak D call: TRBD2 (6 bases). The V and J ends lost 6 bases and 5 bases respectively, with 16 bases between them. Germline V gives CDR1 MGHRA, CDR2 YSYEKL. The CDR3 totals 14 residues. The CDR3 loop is CASRQNGGWETQYF. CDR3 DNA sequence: TGCGCCAGCAGGCAAAACGGAGGGTGGGAGACCCAGTACTTC.

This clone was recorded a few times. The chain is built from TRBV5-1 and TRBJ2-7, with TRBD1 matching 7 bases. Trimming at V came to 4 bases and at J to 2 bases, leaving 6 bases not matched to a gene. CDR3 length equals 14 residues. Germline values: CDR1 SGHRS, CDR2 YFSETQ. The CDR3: CASSSGQAPYEQYF. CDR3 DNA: TGCGCCAGCAGCAGCGGACAGGCGCCCTACGAGCAGTACTTC.